These 21 T cell receptor beta chains were all obtained from the same sample, sequenced in a study of identical twins. TCRdb recomputed calls from the 5' RACE reads with MiXCR, one row per CDR3 protein. The data show hundreds of thousands of distinct CDR3 sequences, roughly 20% seen once. A further study also used this sample, focusing on T cells expressing NK-cell markers.

The sample was PBMCs. The receptors were gathered from a woman between 18 and 29 years old in good health.

This chain uses TRBV20-1 with TRBJ2-5; 9 bases are a match to TRBD2. This CDR3 is 14 amino acids long. CDR1 is DFQATT and CDR2 is SNEGSKA in the germline V gene (reference sequence). Trimming took 6 bases from V and 3 from J; bases not matched to a gene: 8. The CDR3 nucleotides are TGCAGTGCCCAAAGCGGGGGGCCTAAAGAGACCCAGTACTTC. Translating it yields CSAQSGGPKETQYF.

This sequence joins TRBV11-2 and TRBJ2-1; 9 bases agree with TRBD1. Germline CDR1 SGHAT, CDR2 FQNNGV. This CDR3 is 16 amino acids long. V was pared by 5 bases and J by 10 bases, with 15 bases of the junction left unmatched. As DNA, the CDR3 is TGTGCCAGCAGCCCCAAACCGACAGGGGGGCCTTTCGAGCAGTTCTTC. Protein: CASSPKPTGGPFEQFF.

The rearrangement uses TRBV5-1 and TRBJ2-7; 12 bases are a match to TRBD1. The V gene's germline CDR1 is SGHRS and CDR2 YFSETQ. The CDR3 covers 16 residues. V gave up 5 bases and J gave up 2 bases; unmatched junction bases: 8. The CDR3 loop reads CASSRGTGGNTYEQYF. The CDR3 nucleotides read TGCGCCAGCAGTCGCGGGACAGGGGGCAACACCTACGAGCAGTACTTC.

The genes are TRBV20-1 and TRBJ2-7, with TRBD2 matching 7 bases. V lost 6 bases and J lost 2; bases outside the gene matches: 7. This CDR3 is built from 13 residues. Per germline, CDR1 DFQATT and CDR2 SNEGSKA (reference sequence). The CDR3 DNA follows: TGCAGTGCCAGGCACGGGGGGACCTACGAGCAGTACTTC. As protein: CSARHGGTYEQYF.

Remarks on this clonotype: Its ends do not fully match the called genes, so a read error is possible. CDR3 sequence: CASSGPQEADTQYF. The CDR3, as DNA: TGTGCCTCCAGCGGACCGCAGGAGGCAGATACGCAGTATTTT. The chain recombines TRBV24-1 with TRBJ2-3; maybe TRBD2 (5 bases). CDR1 is KGHDR, CDR2 SFDVKD, per germline. The CDR3 sequence is 14 residues long.

This clonotype occurred a few times. This chain connects TRBV4-2 to TRBJ2-1, with D perhaps TRBD2 (7 bases). Germline assignment: CDR1 LGHNA and CDR2 YNFKEQ. Trimming took 0 bases from V and 8 from J, leaving 17 bases between them. The length of the CDR3 is 16 residues. In DNA, the CDR3 is TGTGCCAGCAGCCAAGAAGGGGGGGTTGATGGCGATGAGCAGTTCTTC. This encodes CASSQEGGVDGDEQFF.

This clonotype was picked up a small number of times. The V call is TRBV27, the J call TRBJ2-2, with D maybe TRBD2 (5 bases). V gave up 5 bases and J gave up 3 bases, with 19 bases separating them. CDR1 and CDR2 (germline): MNHEY, SMNVEV (reference sequence). The CDR3 runs to 17 residues. The CDR3 DNA sequence: TGTGCCAGCAGTCCTCGAGGAGGAAATACTGACACCGGGGAGCTGTTTTTT. Translation gives CASSPRGGNTDTGELFF.

This clonotype was picked up a small number of times. V gene TRBV10-3 combines with J gene TRBJ1-1; D unclear. Trimming removed 9 bases from V and 5 bases from J, with 13 bases in between. In germline, CDR1 is ENHRY, CDR2 SYGVKD. This CDR3 has 12 amino acids. For the CDR3, the DNA is TGTGCCATTGGACGTGATGGGACTGAAGCTTTCTTT. Its translation is CAIGRDGTEAFF.

This clonotype was seen a handful of times. The J gene is TRBJ2-7, the V gene TRBV20-1; D remains unclear. The CDR3 runs 15 residues. V gave up 3 bases and J gave up 0 bases, with 15 bases separating them. From germline, CDR1 is DFQATT and CDR2 SNEGSKA (reference sequence). CDR3 nucleotide sequence: TGCAGTGCTAGTGGCCCTGGGAAAAGCTCCTACGAGCAGTACTTC. This codes for CSASGPGKSSYEQYF.

J is TRBJ2-7 and V is TRBV25-1, with a weak D call TRBD2 (5 bases). With 3 bases removed from V and 0 bases from J, the gap between germline ends came to 18 bases. Germline V gives CDR1 MGHDK, CDR2 SYGVNS. The CDR3 contains 17 residues. CDR3 amino acids: CASSDLTRTGSSYEQYF. The CDR3 coding sequence is TGTGCCAGCAGTGATCTCACCCGGACGGGAAGCTCCTACGAGCAGTACTTC.

This clonotype was seen repeatedly, ten times or more. The J gene is TRBJ2-7, the V gene TRBV12-3 or TRBV12-4, with D perhaps matching TRBD1 (6 bases). Between the trimmed V and J ends, which lost 6 bases and 0 bases, there was a span of 12 bases. The CDR3 loop spans 14 amino acids. The CDR3 DNA sequence: TGTGCCAGCAGACCACAGGGAAGCTCCTACGAGCAGTACTTC. Translating gives CASRPQGSSYEQYF.

The CDR3 loop is CSAAGNLGSNQPQHF. In nucleotides, the CDR3 is TGCAGTGCGGCCGGGAACTTGGGGAGCAATCAGCCCCAGCATTTT. This sequence joins TRBV20-1 and TRBJ1-5; D call uncertain. CDR3 length: 15 amino acids. The germline V gene has CDR1 DFQATT and CDR2 SNEGSKA (reference sequence). V lost 6 bases and J lost 1, with 16 bases in between.

In its sample, this clonotype was seen a few times. The chain joins TRBV30 to TRBJ2-5; D remains unclear. The V gene's germline CDR1 is GTSNPN and CDR2 SVGIG (reference sequence). The germline V and J ends were trimmed by 0 bases and 4 bases, with 6 bases remaining between them. The CDR3 length is 12 residues. As DNA, the CDR3 is TGTGCCTGGAGTGTATCGGGAGAGACCCAGTACTTC. It is translated as CAWSVSGETQYF. Combining the CDR3 with reference TRBV30 and TRBJ2-5 gives the whole variable domain SQTIHQWPATLVQPVGSPLSLECTVEGTSNPNLYWYRQAAGRGLQLLFYSVGIGQISSEVPQNLSASRPQDRQFILSSKKLLLSDSGFYLCAWSVSGETQYFGPGTRLLVL.

In this sample, this clonotype turned up a few times. The chain uses TRBV7-9 and TRBJ1-2; D remains ambiguous. The CDR3 extends over 12 amino acids. V dropped 3 bases and J dropped 8 bases, with 10 bases sitting between them. CDR1 and CDR2 (germline): SEHNR, FQNEAQ (reference sequence). The CDR3 coding sequence is TGTGCCAGCAGCTTGCTCGGGCAAGGCTACACCTTC. It translates to CASSLLGQGYTF.

The rearrangement links TRBV7-3 to TRBJ2-3; TRBD1 might be the D (6 bases). Germline loops: CDR1 SGHTA, CDR2 FQGTGA. Trimming took off 5 bases at V and 4 bases at J, with 13 bases between the two ends. The CDR3 has 14 residues. The CDR3, as DNA: TGTGCCAGCAGCACAGGGTGGGGACCAGATACGCAGTATTTT. This codes for CASSTGWGPDTQYF.

In its sample, this clonotype was seen a few times. This sequence joins TRBV4-3 and TRBJ2-1; TRBD2 matches at 8 bases. Germline V gene sequence: CDR1 LGHNA, CDR2 YSLEER. The CDR3 is made up of 13 amino acids. Germline trimming cut 3 bases from V and 10 bases from J; bases unmatched to any gene: 5. The CDR3 DNA follows: TGCGCCAGCAGCCAGGCCGCGGGGGGAGAGCAGTTCTTC. It specifies CASSQAAGGEQFF.

This clonotype was counted a few times. The chain joins TRBV6-5 to TRBJ2-3, with unresolved D. The CDR3 is made up of 14 amino acids. The germline V gene has CDR1 MNHEY and CDR2 SVGAGI. Trimming stripped 2 bases from V and 1 base from J, with 7 bases between. DNA of the CDR3: TGTGCCAGCAGTTACGCGACTCGCACAGATACGCAGTATTTT. Protein product: CASSYATRTDTQYF.

This clonotype was seen a handful of times. The chain combines TRBV20-1 with TRBJ2-3, with D hard to call. Per the germline V gene, CDR1 is DFQATT and CDR2 is SNEGSKA (reference sequence). The CDR3 loop spans 15 amino acids. The V end lost 6 bases, the J end lost 2 bases, and 18 bases lay between the germline ends. The CDR3 sequence: CSAPSDGVFTDTQYF. The CDR3 bases are TGCAGTGCCCCTTCAGATGGGGTGTTCACAGATACGCAGTATTTT.

V is TRBV30 and J is TRBJ2-1; D not certain. Germline V gives CDR1 GTSNPN, CDR2 SVGIG (reference sequence). V lost 2 bases and J lost 3, with 8 bases in between. This CDR3 is 13 amino acids long. Here the CDR3 DNA reads TGTGCCTGGAGTATCGCGGTCTACAATGAGCAGTTCTTC. Its protein is CAWSIAVYNEQFF.

The table lists this clonotype with many counts. The chain couples TRBV29-1 to TRBJ1-5, with D possibly TRBD1 on 5 matching bases. This CDR3 is built from 13 residues. The V and J ends lost 4 bases and 5 bases respectively, with 12 bases between them. In germline, CDR1 is SQVTM, CDR2 ANQGSEA. The DNA of the CDR3 is TGCAGCGTTGGAGAGGGGTGGCATCAGCCCCAGCATTTT. Its protein is CSVGEGWHQPQHF.

This clonotype was counted a single time. The chain is built from TRBV5-1 and TRBJ2-7; 14 bases are shared with TRBD2. V shed 3 bases, J shed 4 bases, and the junction held 12 bases outside the gene matches. This CDR3 is built from 18 residues. CDR1 is SGHRS and CDR2 is YFSETQ in the germline V gene. CDR3 loop: CASSSRLAGGLIDYEQYF. The CDR3 nucleotides read TGCGCCAGCAGCTCCCGACTAGCGGGGGGGCTTATTGATTACGAGCAGTACTTC.